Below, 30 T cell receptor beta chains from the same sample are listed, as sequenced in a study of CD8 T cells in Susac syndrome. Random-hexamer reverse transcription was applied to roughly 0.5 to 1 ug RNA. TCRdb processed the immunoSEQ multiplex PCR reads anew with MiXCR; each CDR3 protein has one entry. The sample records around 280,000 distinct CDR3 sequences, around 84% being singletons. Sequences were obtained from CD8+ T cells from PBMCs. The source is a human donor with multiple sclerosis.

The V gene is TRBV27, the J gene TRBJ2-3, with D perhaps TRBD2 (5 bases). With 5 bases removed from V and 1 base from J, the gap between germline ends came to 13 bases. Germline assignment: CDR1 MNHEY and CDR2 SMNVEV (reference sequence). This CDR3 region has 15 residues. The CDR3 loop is CASSRGSSGTDTQYF. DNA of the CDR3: TGTGCCAGCAGTAGAGGGTCCTCTGGCACAGATACGCAGTATTTT.

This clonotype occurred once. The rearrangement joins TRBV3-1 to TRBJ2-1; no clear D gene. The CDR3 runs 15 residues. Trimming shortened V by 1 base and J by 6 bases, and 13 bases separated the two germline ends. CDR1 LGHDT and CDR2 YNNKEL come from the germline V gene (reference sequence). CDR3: CASSQAVYGFNEQFF. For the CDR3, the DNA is TGTGCCAGCAGCCAAGCAGTATATGGATTCAATGAGCAGTTCTTC.

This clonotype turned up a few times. The CDR3 sequence: CASSRPGQSYEQYF. The CDR3 DNA reads as TGTGCCAGCAGTCGTCCGGGACAGTCCTACGAGCAGTACTTC. The V gene is TRBV6-1, the J gene TRBJ2-7, with 7 positions matching TRBD1. Germline V CDR1 and CDR2: MNHNS, SASEGT. The CDR3 sequence is 14 residues long. V lost 5 bases, J lost 1 base, and 5 bases stayed unmatched.

The CDR3 DNA is TGTGCCAGCAGTTACTCGACAGGACGCCAAGAGACCCAGTACTTC. Protein: CASSYSTGRQETQYF. The chain joins TRBV6-5 to TRBJ2-5; a weak D match, TRBD1 (6 bases). V was cut by 0 bases and J by 1 base, with 9 bases left in between. The CDR3 contains 15 residues. Germline CDR1 MNHEY, CDR2 SVGAGI.

CDR3 amino acids: CASSSIANEQFF. The CDR3 nucleotides read TGTGCCAGCAGTTCAATAGCCAATGAGCAGTTCTTC. The chain joins TRBV12-3 or TRBV12-4 to TRBJ2-1; no definite D call. V lost 4 bases, J lost 6 bases, and 7 bases lay in between. This CDR3 is built from 12 residues.

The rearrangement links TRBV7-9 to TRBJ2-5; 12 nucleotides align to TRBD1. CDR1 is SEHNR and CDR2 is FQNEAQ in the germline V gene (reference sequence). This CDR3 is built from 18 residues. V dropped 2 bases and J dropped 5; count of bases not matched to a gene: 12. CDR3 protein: CASSLPPTGTGGGETQYF. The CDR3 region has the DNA TGTGCCAGCAGCTTACCCCCGACCGGGACAGGGGGCGGGGAGACCCAGTACTTC.

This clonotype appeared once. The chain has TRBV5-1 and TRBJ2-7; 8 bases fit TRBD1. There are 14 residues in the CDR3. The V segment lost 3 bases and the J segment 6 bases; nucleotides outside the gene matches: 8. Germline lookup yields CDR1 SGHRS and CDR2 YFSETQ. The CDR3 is CASSSWTGTLEQYF. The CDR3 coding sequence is TGCGCCAGCAGCTCGTGGACAGGGACCCTCGAGCAGTACTTC.

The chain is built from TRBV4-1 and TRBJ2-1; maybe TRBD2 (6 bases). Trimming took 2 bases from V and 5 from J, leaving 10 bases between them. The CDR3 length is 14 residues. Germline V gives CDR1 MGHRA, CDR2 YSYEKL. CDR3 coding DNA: TGCGCCAGCAGCCAAAATCCGGGAGACAATGAGCAGTTCTTC. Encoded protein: CASSQNPGDNEQFF.

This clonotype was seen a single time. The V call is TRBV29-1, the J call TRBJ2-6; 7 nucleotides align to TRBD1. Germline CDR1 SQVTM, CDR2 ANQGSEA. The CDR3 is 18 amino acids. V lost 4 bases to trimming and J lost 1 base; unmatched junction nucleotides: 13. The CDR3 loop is CSVVIPGQRQSGANVLTF. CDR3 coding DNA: TGCAGCGTTGTAATTCCGGGACAGAGGCAATCTGGGGCCAACGTCCTGACTTTC.

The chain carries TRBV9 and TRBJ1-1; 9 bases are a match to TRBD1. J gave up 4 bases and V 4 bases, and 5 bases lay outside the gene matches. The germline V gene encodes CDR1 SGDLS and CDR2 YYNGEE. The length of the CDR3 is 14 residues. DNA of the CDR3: TGTGCCAGCAGCCCCGGGGACAGGGCCACTGAAGCTTTCTTT. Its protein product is CASSPGDRATEAFF. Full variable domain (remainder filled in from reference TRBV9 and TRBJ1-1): DSGVTQTPKHLITATGQRVTLRCSPRSGDLSVYWYQQSLDQGLQFLIQYYNGEERAKGNILERFSAQQFPDLHSELNLSSLELGDSALYFCASSPGDRATEAFFGQGTRLTVV.

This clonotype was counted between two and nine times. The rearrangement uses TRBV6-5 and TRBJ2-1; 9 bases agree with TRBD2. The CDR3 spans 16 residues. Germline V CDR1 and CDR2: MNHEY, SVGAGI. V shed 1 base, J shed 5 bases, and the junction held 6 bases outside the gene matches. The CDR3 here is CASSYFTSGPNNEQFF. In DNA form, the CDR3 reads TGTGCCAGCAGTTACTTTACTAGCGGGCCCAACAATGAGCAGTTCTTC.

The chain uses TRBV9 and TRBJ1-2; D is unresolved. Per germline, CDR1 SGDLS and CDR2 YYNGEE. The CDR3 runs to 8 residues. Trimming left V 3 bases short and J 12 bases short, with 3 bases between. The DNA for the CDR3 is TGTGCCAGCAGCGAGGACACCTTC. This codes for CASSEDTF.

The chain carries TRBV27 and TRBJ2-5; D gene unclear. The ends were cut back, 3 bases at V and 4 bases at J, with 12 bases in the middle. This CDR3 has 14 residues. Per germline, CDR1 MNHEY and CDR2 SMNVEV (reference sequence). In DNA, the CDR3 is TGTGCCAGCAGTTTGATGATAGGACGAGAGACCCAGTACTTC. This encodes CASSLMIGRETQYF.

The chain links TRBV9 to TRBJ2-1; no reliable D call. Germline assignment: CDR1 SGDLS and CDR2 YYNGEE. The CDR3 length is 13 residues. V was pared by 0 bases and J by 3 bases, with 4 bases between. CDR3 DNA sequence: TGTGCCAGCAGCGTAGATCACTACAATGAGCAGTTCTTC. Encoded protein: CASSVDHYNEQFF.

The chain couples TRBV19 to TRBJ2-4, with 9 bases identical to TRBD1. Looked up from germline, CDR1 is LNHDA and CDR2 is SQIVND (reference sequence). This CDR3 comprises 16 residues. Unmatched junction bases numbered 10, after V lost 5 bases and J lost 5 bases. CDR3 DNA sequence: TGTGCCAGTAGTGACGGAGGGACAGGGCTGCAAAACATTCAGTACTTC. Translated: CASSDGGTGLQNIQYF.

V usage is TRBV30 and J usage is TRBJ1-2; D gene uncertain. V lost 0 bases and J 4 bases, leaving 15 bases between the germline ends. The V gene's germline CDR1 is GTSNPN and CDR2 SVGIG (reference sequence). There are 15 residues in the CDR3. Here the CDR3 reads CAWSVDRSALYGYTF. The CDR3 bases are TGTGCCTGGAGTGTAGACCGCTCTGCCCTCTATGGCTACACCTTC.

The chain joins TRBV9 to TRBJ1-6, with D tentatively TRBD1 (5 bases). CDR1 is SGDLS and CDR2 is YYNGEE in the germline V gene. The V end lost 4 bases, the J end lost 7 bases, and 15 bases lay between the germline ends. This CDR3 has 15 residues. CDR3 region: CASSPPQGPNSPLHF. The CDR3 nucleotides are TGTGCCAGCAGCCCCCCCCAGGGCCCCAATTCACCCCTCCACTTT.

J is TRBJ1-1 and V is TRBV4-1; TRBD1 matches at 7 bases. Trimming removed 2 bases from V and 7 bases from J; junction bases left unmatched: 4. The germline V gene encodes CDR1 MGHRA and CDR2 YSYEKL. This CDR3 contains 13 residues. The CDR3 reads CASSQTRDSEAFF. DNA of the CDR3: TGCGCCAGCAGCCAAACCCGGGACAGTGAAGCTTTCTTT.

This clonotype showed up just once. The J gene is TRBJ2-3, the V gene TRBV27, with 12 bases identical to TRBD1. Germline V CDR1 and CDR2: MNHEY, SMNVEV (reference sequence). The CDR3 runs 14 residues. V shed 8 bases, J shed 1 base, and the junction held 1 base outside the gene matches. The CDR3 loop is CASGTGGRTDTQYF. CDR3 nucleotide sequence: TGTGCCAGCGGGACAGGGGGCCGCACAGATACGCAGTATTTT.

CDR3 loop: CASSRRLAVENIQYF. DNA of the CDR3: TGTGCCAGCAGCCGAAGACTAGCGGTCGAAAACATTCAGTACTTC. The gene calls are TRBV3-1 and TRBJ2-4; 9 nucleotides agree with TRBD2. The V segment lost 4 bases and the J segment 5 bases; nucleotides outside the gene matches: 6. CDR3 length: 15 amino acids. The germline V gene encodes CDR1 LGHDT and CDR2 YNNKEL (reference sequence).

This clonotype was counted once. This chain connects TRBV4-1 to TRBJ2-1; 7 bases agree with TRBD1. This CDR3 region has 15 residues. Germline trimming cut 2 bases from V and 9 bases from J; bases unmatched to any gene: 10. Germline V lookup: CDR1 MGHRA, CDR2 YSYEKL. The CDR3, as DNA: TGCGCCAGCAGCCAAAGCCCGGACAGGATCCGTGAGCAGTTCTTC. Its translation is CASSQSPDRIREQFF.

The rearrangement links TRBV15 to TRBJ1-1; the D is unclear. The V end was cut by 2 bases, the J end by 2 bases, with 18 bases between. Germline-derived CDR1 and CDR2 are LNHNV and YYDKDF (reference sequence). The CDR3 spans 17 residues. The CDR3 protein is CATSRRRSGQRNTEAFF. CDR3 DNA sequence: TGTGCCACCAGCAGAAGAAGGTCTGGGCAGAGAAACACTGAAGCTTTCTTT. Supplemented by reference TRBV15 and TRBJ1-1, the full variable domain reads DAMVIQNPRYQVTQFGKPVTLSCSQTLNHNVMYWYQQKSSQAPKLLFHYYDKDFNNEADTPDNFQSRRPNTSFCFLDIRSPGLGDTAMYLCATSRRRSGQRNTEAFFGQGTRLTVV.

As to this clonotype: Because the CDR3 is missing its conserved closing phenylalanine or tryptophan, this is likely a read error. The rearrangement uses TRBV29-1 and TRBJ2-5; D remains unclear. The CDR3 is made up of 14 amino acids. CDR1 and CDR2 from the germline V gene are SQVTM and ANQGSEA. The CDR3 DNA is TGCAGCGCACTCCTCCAGGTGAATCAAGGGACCCAGTACCTC. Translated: CSALLQVNQGTQYL.

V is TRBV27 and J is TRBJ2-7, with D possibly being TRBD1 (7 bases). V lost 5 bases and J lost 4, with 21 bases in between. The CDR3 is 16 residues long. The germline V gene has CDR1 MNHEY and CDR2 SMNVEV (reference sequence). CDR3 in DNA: TGTGCCAGCAGTCCATCAGGCGGGACAGTTAATTACGAGCAGTACTTC. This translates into CASSPSGGTVNYEQYF.

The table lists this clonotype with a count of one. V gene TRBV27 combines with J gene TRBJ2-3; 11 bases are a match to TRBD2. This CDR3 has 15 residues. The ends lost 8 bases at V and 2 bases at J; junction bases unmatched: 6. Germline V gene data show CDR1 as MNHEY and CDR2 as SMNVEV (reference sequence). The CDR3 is CASGRLAGITDTQYF. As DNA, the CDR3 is TGTGCCAGCGGGAGACTAGCGGGAATCACAGATACGCAGTATTTT.

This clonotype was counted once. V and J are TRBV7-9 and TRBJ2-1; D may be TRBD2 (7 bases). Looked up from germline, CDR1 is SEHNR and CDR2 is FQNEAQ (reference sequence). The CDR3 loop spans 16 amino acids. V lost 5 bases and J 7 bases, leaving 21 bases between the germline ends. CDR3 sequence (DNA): TGTGCCAGCAGCGTTCCAGTACAGGGAGGGCTAAATGAGCAGTTCTTC. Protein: CASSVPVQGGLNEQFF.

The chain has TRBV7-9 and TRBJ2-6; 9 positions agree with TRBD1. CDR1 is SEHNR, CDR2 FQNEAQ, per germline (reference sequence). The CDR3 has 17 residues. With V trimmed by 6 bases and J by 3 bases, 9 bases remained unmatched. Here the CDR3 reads CASSSGTGGGGANVLTF. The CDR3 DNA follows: TGTGCCAGCAGTTCCGGCACAGGGGGCGGTGGGGCCAACGTCCTGACTTTC.

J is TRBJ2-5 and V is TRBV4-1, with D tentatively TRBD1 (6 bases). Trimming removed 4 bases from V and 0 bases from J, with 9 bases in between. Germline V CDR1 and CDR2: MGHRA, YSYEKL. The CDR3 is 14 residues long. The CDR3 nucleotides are TGCGCCAGCAGCCTCGGACAGTACCAAGAGACCCAGTACTTC. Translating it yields CASSLGQYQETQYF.

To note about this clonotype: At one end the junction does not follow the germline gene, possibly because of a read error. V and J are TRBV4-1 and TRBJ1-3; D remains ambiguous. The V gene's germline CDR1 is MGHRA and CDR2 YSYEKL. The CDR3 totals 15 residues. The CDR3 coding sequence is TGCGCCAGCAGCCAAGTGCGGAGATCTGAAAACACCATATATTTT. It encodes CASSQVRRSENTIYF.

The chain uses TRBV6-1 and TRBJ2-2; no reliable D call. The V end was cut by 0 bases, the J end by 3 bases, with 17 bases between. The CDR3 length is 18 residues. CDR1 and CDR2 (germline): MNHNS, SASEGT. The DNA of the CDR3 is TGTGCCAGCAGTGAAGCAGTATCCCGCCGGGTCTACACCGGGGAGCTGTTTTTT. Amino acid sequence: CASSEAVSRRVYTGELFF.